The sequence of this TCR beta chain was determined in a study of Graves' ophthalmopathy and Graves' hyperthyroidism. General observations from the study: Forecasting of ophthalmopathy progression by the model achieved around 68% sensitivity and approximately 72% specificity. Thyroid clonotypes that were expanded above 0.001 frequency mostly also appeared in blood.

CDR3 regions of TCR beta were amplified from RNA transcripts. RT-PCR with HTBI primers came first, then second-round multiplex PCR. TCRdb ran MiXCR on the multiplex PCR reads and lists one entry per CDR3 protein. The table shows hundreds of thousands of distinct CDR3 sequences, with over 40% occurring only once. As concerns this clonotype: Antigen unknown.

The CDR3 is made up of 17 amino acids. Having ophthalmopathy, the donors showed moderate-to-severe activity, CAS ≥3 and NOSPECS ≥4, with disease lasting under 3 months. It was on clinical symptoms, serum thyroxine, TRAb, thyroid ultrasound and orbital computed tomography that diagnosis relied. This rearrangement joins TRBV21-1 to TRBJ2-2; TRBD1, the D gene given by the table, was not confirmed from the DNA. TRBV21-1 is a pseudogene locus. The sequence was obtained from an adult man with Graves' ophthalmopathy. The sequencing input was peripheral blood. This CDR3 is CASSKNGQGVGTGELLF. CDR3 sequence (DNA): TGTGCCAGCAGCAAAAACGGACAGGGGGTAGGCACCGGGGAGCTGCTTTTT.